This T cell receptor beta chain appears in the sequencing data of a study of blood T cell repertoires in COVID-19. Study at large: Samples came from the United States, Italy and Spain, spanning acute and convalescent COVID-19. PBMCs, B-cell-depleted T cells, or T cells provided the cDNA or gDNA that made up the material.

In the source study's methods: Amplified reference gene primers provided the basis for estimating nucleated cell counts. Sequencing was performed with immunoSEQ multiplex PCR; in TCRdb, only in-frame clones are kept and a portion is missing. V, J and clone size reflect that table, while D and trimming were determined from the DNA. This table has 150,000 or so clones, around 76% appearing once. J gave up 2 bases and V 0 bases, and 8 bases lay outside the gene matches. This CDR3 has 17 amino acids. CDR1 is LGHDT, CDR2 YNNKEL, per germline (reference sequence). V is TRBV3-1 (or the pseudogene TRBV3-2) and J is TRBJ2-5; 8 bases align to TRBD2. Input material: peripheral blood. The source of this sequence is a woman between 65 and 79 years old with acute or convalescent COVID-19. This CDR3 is CASSQDFASGLQETQYF. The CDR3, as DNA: TGTGCCAGCAGCCAAGATTTCGCTAGCGGGTTACAAGAGACCCAGTACTTC.